This TCR beta chain was captured by sequencing in a study of blood T cell repertoires in COVID-19. Method: immunoSEQ multiplex PCR; TCRdb's copy keeps in-frame clones and lacks some. The data hold 120,000 to 150,000 clones, with over 80% observed a single time. Germline assignment: CDR1 MNHEY and CDR2 SVGAGI. The CDR3 consists of 12 residues. V was pared by 8 bases and J by 6 bases, with 11 bases between. The sequence derives from a woman between 45 and 60 years old who had been exposed to COVID-19. V usage is TRBV6-5 and J usage is TRBJ1-3, with D uncertain. The sequenced material came from PBMCs or T cells enriched from blood (not recorded which). Here the CDR3 DNA reads TGTGCCAGCCTTCGGTCCGAAAACACCATATATTTT. Amino acids: CASLRSENTIYF.